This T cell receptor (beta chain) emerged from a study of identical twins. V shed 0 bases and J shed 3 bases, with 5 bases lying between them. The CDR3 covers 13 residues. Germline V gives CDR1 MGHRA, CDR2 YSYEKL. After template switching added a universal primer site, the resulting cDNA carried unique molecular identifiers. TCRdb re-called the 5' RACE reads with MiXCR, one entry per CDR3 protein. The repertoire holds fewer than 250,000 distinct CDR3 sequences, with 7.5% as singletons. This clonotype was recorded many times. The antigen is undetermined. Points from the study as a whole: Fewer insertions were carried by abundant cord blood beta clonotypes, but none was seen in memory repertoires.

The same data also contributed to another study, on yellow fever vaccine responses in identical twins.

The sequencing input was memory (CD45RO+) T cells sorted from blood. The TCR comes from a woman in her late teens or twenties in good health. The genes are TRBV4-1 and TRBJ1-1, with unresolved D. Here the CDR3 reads CASSQEQYTEAFF. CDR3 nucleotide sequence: TGCGCCAGCAGCCAAGAACAGTACACTGAAGCTTTCTTT.